A single T cell receptor (beta chain) is shown here with its context. Its cognate antigen is unknown. The source of the sample is a study of cytomegalovirus exposure and HLA in healthy donors. PCR was performed using 60 Vbeta and 13 Jbeta primers. This table comes from immunoSEQ multiplex PCR, and its TCRdb copy is limited to in-frame clones, with some not included. The sample includes 150,000 to 200,000 clones, more than 65% seen only once; the top ten take 4.5% to 5%. Donors likely had unrecorded immune exposures despite being nominally healthy when sampled. Whole-study results and caveats: Most TCR beta V segments were productive about 90% or about 30% of the time in an earlier analysis. Later on, a genetic analysis was performed. It linked a missense variant in DCLRE1C with V- and J-gene trimming of TCR beta.

The CDR3 is 13 amino acids. V shed 1 base and J shed 5 bases, with 8 bases lying between them. Germline loops: CDR1 SGHNT, CDR2 YENEEA. This sequence joins TRBV11-3 and TRBJ1-1; the D gene is possibly TRBD1 (5 bases). Sequencing was done on a sample of PBMCs. The TCR was taken from a young man in good health and CMV-seropositive. CDR3 region: CASSLAGGTEAFF. The CDR3 DNA reads as TGTGCCAGCAGCTTAGCGGGGGGTACTGAAGCTTTCTTT.